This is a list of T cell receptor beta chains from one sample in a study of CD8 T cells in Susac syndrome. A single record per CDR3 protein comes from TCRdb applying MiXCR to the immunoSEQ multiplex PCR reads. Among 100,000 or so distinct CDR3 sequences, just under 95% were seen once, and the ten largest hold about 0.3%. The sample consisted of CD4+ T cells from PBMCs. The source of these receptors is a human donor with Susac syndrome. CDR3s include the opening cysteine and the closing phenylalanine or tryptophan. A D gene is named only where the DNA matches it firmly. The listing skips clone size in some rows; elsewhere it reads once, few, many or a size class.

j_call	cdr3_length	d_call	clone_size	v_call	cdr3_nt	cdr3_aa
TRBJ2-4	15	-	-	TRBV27	TGTGCCAGCAGTTTAGGGCGGGACAGCAGAAACATTCAGTACTTC	CASSLGRDSRNIQYF
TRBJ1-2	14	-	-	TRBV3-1	TGTGCCAGCAGCCAAGATTTGAGTCGGCCGGGCTACACCTTC	CASSQDLSRPGYTF
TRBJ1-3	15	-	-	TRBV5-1	TGCGCCAGCAGCTTGGCTGGCAGGGGTGGAAACACCATATATTTT	CASSLAGRGGNTIYF
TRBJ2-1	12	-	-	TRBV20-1	TGCAGTGCTAGTGGACCCTTGAATGAGCAGTTCTTC	CSASGPLNEQFF
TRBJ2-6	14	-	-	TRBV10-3	TGTGCCATCAGTGAGGGGGGTGGGGCCAACGTCCTGACTTTC	CAISEGGGANVLTF
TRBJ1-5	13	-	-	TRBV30	TGTGCCTGGAGTAAGGGGTTTTATCAGCCCCAGCATTTT	CAWSKGFYQPQHF
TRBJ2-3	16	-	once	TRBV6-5	TGTGCCAGCAGTTACCTCACAGGAGTTTTAACAGATACGCAGTATTTT	CASSYLTGVLTDTQYF
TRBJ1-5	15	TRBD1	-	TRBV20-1	TGCAGTGCTAGACGGGAGGGGGCAGGCAATCAGCCCCAGCATTTT	CSARREGAGNQPQHF
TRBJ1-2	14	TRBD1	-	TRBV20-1	TGCAGTGCTTCCCCGACAGGGGAAAACTATGGCTACACCTTC	CSASPTGENYGYTF
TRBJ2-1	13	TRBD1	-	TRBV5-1	TGCGCCAGCAGCCTTAACAGGGGGCTGGAGCAGTTCTTC	CASSLNRGLEQFF
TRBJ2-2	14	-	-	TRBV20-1	TGCAGTGCTAGTGCGGGGCTATTCACCGGGGAGCTGTTTTTT	CSASAGLFTGELFF
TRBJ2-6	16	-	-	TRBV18	TGTGCCAGCTCACCAACCAGAAACTCTGGGGCCAACGTCCTGACTTTC	CASSPTRNSGANVLTF
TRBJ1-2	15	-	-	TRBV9	TGTGCCAGCAGCGTAGATCCAGGGGCGCCGGATGGCTACACCTTC	CASSVDPGAPDGYTF
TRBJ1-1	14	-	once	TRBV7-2	TGTGCCAGCAGCTTAGTAACCCTAAACACTGAAGCTTTCTTT	CASSLVTLNTEAFF
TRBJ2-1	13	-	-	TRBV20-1	TGCAGTGCTAACGGCCTGATCTACAATGAGCAGTTCTTC	CSANGLIYNEQFF
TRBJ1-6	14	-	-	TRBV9	TGTGCCAGCAGCTTGACATTCTCAAATTCACCCCTCCACTTT	CASSLTFSNSPLHF
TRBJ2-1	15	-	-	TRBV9	TGTGCCAGCAGCGTTATGGAAGGGGGAAGCAATGAGCAGTTCTTC	CASSVMEGGSNEQFF
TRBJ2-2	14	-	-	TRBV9	TGTGCCAGCAGCGCTTCCGTAGTCGCCGGGGAGCTGTTTTTT	CASSASVVAGELFF
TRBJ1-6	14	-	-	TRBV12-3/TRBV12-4	TGTGCCAGCAGTTCAGGGATTTATAATTCACCCCTCCACTTT	CASSSGIYNSPLHF
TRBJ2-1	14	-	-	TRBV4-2	TGTGCCAGCAGCCAAGATGGCAGGGTGGATGAGCAGTTCTTC	CASSQDGRVDEQFF
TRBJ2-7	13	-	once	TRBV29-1	TGCAGCGTAGGAACCGTGGGTGGGGACGAGCAGTACTTC	CSVGTVGGDEQYF
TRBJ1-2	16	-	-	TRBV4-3	TGCGCCAGCAGCCGCCTGCTGGACCTCACAGCCTATGGCTACACCTTC	CASSRLLDLTAYGYTF